Included here is one TCR beta chain sequence, with context. Its antigen remains unknown. The record originates from a study of T cell responses to AZD1222 COVID-19 vaccine. The method was immunoSEQ multiplex PCR; TCRdb's version includes in-frame clones alone and lacks a portion of them. The sample lists roughly 150,000 clones; approximately 88% were seen once. With 0 bases removed from V and 9 bases from J, the gap between germline ends came to 9 bases. The CDR3 has 13 amino acids. The V gene's germline CDR1 is GTSNPN and CDR2 SVGIG (reference sequence). General study points: The reported proportion of spike-specific TCRs targeting unmutated variant regions was nearly half. Clonal diversity may have been underestimated, and the donors were mostly white British, with more females than males. Vaccine-associated CD4 TCRs ranged over spike, dominating at 160-218 and 743-854.

This chain uses TRBV30 with TRBJ1-6; D is unclear. The sample consisted of peripheral blood, taken on day 0 of AZD1222 vaccination. The origin of this receptor is an adult in good health. The CDR3 DNA is TGTGCCTGGAGTGTTATCCGCAGTTCACCCCTCCACTTT. It yields the protein CAWSVIRSSPLHF.